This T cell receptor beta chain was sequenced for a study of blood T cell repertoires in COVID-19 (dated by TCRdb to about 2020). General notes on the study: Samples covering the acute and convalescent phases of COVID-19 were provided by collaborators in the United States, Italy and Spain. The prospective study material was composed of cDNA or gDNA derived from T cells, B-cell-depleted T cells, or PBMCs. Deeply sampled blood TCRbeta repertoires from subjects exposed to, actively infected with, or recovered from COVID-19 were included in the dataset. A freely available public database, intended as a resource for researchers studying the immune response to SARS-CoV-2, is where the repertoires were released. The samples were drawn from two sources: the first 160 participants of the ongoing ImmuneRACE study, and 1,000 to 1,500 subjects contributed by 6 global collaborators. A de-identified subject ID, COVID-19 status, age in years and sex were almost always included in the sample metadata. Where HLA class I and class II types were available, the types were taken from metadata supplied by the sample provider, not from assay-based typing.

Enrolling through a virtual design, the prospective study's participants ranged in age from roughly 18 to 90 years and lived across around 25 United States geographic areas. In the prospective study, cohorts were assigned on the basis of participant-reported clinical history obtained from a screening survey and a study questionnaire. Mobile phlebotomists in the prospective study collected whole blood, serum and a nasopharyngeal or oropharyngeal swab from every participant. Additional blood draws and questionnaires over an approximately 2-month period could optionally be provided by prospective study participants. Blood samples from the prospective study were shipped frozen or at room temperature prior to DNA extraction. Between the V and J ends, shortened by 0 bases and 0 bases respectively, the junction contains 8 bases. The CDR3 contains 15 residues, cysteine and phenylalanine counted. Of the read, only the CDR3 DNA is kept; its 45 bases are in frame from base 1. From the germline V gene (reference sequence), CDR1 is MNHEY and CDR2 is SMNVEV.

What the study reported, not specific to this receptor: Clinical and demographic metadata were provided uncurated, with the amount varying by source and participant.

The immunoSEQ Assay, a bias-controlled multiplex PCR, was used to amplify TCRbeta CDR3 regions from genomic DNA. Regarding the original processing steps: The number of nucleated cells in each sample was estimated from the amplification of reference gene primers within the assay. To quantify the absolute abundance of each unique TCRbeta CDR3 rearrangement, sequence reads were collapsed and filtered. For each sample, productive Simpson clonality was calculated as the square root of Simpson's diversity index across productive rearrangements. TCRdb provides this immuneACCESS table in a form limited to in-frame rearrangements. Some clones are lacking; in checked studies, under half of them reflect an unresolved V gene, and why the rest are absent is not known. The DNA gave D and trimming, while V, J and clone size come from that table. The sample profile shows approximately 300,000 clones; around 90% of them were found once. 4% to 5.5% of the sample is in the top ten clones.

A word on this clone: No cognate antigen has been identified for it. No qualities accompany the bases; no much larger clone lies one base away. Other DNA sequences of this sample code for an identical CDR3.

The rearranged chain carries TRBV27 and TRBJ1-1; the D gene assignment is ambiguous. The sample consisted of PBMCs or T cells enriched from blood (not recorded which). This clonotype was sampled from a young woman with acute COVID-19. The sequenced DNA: TGTGCCAGCAGTTTATCGCCGGGTTTGAACACTGAAGCTTTCTTT. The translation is CASSLSPGLNTEAFF.